This paragraph covers one T cell receptor (beta chain) sequence. These data originate in a study of cytomegalovirus exposure and HLA in healthy donors. CDR1 and CDR2 from the germline V gene are SQVTM and ANQGSEA. The germline V and J ends were trimmed by 0 bases and 3 bases, with 8 bases remaining between them. The CDR3 covers 14 residues. PCR employed 60 Vbeta and 13 Jbeta primers. Assay: immunoSEQ multiplex PCR; the TCRdb copy retains only in-frame clones and omits some. The profile shows roughly 250,000 clones, just under 85% of them singletons. The specimen sequenced was PBMCs. The chain joins TRBV29-1 to TRBJ2-2; the D gene is possibly TRBD1 (6 bases). This TCR derives from a middle-aged woman in good health and CMV-seropositive. The DNA of the CDR3 is TGCAGCGTTGAAGAGGGGGCGGACACCGGGGAGCTGTTTTTT. Protein sequence: CSVEEGADTGELFF.